This TCR beta chain was recovered during a study of blood T cell repertoires in COVID-19. Overall study context: The study drew acute and convalescent COVID-19 samples from the United States, Italy and Spain.

The CDR3 consists of 14 residues. Germline V gene data show CDR1 as PRHDT and CDR2 as FYEKMQ (reference sequence). V was cut by 5 bases and J by 4 bases, with 14 bases left in between. In the original processing: Quantification of nucleated cells was approximated via reference gene primer amplification. The repertoire was sequenced with immunoSEQ multiplex PCR; TCRdb's copy has only in-frame clones and lacks some. The DNA was the basis for D and trimming; V, J and clone size are from that table. The sample holds 140,000 or so clones, 87% seen once. Sequenced material: peripheral blood. The receptor's source is a middle-aged man who had recovered from COVID-19. J is TRBJ1-1 and V is TRBV13; tentatively, D is TRBD1 (6 bases). In DNA, the CDR3 is TGTGCCAGCAGCCCCGGCGGGGGCGGCACTGAAGCTTTCTTT. Amino acids: CASSPGGGGTEAFF.